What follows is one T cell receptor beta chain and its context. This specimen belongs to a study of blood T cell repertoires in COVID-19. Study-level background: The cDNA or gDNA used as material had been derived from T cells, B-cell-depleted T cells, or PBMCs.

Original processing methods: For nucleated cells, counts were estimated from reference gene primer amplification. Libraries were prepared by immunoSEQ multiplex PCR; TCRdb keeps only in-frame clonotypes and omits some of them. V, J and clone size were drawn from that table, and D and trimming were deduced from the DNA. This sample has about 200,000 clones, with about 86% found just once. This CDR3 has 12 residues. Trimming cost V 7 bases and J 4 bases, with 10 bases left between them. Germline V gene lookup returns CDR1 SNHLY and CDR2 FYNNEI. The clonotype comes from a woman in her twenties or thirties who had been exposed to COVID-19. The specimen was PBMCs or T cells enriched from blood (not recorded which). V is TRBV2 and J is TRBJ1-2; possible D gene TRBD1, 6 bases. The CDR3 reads CASKQTGYGYTF. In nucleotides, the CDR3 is TGTGCCAGCAAACAGACAGGCTATGGCTACACCTTC.